One and the same sample provided the 5 T cell receptor beta chains below, sequenced in a study of blood T cells in healthy people across ages. PCR was performed a second time for about 7 to 11 cycles using a sample-barcoded 5' primer and a J-beta primer mix. TCRdb re-called the 5' RACE reads with MiXCR, one entry per CDR3 protein. The sample has about 640,000 distinct CDR3 sequences, about 43% seen once; the top ten hold about 32%. The sequenced material came from blood. The receptor set was obtained from an elderly man in good health.

About this clonotype itself: Without the conserved terminal phenylalanine or tryptophan, this CDR3 likely stems from a read error. The V gene is TRBV5-5, the J gene TRBJ2-3; 10 bases fit TRBD2. V lost 0 bases, J lost 4 bases, and 8 bases stayed unmatched. Germline CDR1 SGHKS, CDR2 YYEKEE (reference sequence). The CDR3 is 17 amino acids. This chain's CDR3 is CASSLGWTSGGPDTQYS. CDR3 DNA sequence: TGTGCCAGCAGCTTGGGGTGGACTAGCGGAGGCCCAGATACGCAGTATTCT.

This clonotype showed up just a few times. This chain connects TRBV21-1 to TRBJ2-4; the table's D call of TRBD2 was not tested on the DNA. Near its end, the DNA agrees better with TRBJ2-7, so the J call may be wrong. TRBV21-1 is listed as a pseudogene. CDR3 size: 15 residues. CDR3 nucleotide sequence: TGTGCCAGCAGCAAACCCGGGAGGGCCCTGTACGAGCAGTACTTC. Its translation: CASSKPGRALYEQYF.

In its sample, this clonotype was seen a few times. The chain has TRBV19 and TRBJ2-1, with unresolved D. Trimming took off 3 bases at V and 0 bases at J, with 12 bases between the two ends. CDR3 length: 16 residues. Germline V lookup: CDR1 LNHDA, CDR2 SQIVND (reference sequence). CDR3 sequence (DNA): TGTGCCAGTAGTATTGACGGAGTGGGCTCCTACAATGAGCAGTTCTTC. This translates into CASSIDGVGSYNEQFF.

The chain has TRBV20-1 and TRBJ1-2; no clear D. Germline V CDR1 and CDR2: DFQATT, SNEGSKA (reference sequence). There are 13 residues in the CDR3. The V gene lost 4 bases and the J gene lost 3 bases, with 12 bases spanning the gap. In DNA, the CDR3 is TGCAGTGCTAACCTCCAGGAGGACTATGGCTACACCTTC. This gives the protein CSANLQEDYGYTF.

A few counts support this clonotype. The gene calls are TRBV20-1 and TRBJ1-2; D is unclear. There are 10 residues in the CDR3. The V end was cut by 4 bases, the J end by 10 bases, with 10 bases between. Looked up from germline, CDR1 is DFQATT and CDR2 is SNEGSKA (reference sequence). For the CDR3, the DNA is TGCAGTGCTATTGCCGCGCCCTACACCTTC. It translates to CSAIAAPYTF.